This T cell receptor beta chain was retrieved from a study of response to subunit inactivated influenza vaccine. TCRdb fed the RT-PCR reads into MiXCR, producing one record per CDR3 protein. This table has 450,000 to 550,000 distinct CDR3 sequences, about 25% appearing once. This clonotype has a handful of counts. CDR1 is SQVTM, CDR2 ANQGSEA, per germline. The CDR3 covers 16 residues. V lost 4 bases, J lost 2 bases, and 15 bases lay in between. The sample was CD4+ T cells sorted from PBMCs, taken less than 6 days after vaccination. The origin of this receptor is a man aged 45-65 years who received an inactivated influenza vaccine. V and J are TRBV29-1 and TRBJ2-6; perhaps D is TRBD1 or TRBD2 (6 bases each). The CDR3 is CSVGKGGGTGANVLTF. Written as DNA, the CDR3 is TGCAGCGTTGGAAAGGGGGGAGGAACTGGGGCCAACGTCCTGACTTTC.